Detailed here is one T cell receptor beta chain. Its specificity is unknown. These data are taken from a study of T-cell memory formation after mild COVID-19. Study findings and constraints: A subset of responding clones appeared in pre-infection memory, suggesting cross-reactive memory joined. Later expanders leaned CD4+, whereas clones that contracted between day 15 and 85 were balanced CD4/CD8.

The junction had 10 bases not matched to a gene; V was cut back by 6 bases and J by 7 bases. CDR1 is SNHLY and CDR2 is FYNNEI in the germline V gene. The CDR3 has 15 amino acids. TCRdb analysed the 5' RACE reads with MiXCR anew, one entry per CDR3 protein. Among 180,000 or so distinct CDR3 sequences listed, about a sixth were seen once. The receptor's source is an adult woman who had mild COVID-19 (a few samples of this study predate the infection). Cell type and time point are not known. The sample was PBMCs or a T cell subset sorted from them (not recorded which). This chain links TRBV2 with TRBJ2-1; 9 nucleotides align to TRBD1. In nucleotides, the CDR3 is TGTGCCAGCAGGTCGAACGGCGACAGGGGGAATGAGCAGTTCTTC. This sequence encodes CASRSNGDRGNEQFF. Drawing the rest from reference TRBV2 and TRBJ2-1, the complete variable domain is EPEVTQTPSHQVTQMGQEVILRCVPISNHLYFYWYRQILGQKVEFLVSFYNNEISEKSEIFDDQFSVERPDGSNFTLKIRSTKLEDSAMYFCASRSNGDRGNEQFFGPGTRLTVL.